These 8 T cell receptor beta chains came from one sample sequenced in a study of OX40 agonist ivuxolimab in advanced cancers. Assay used: immunoSEQ multiplex PCR; TCRdb lists only in-frame clones, some missing. This sample has 80,000 to 100,000 clones, with roughly nine tenths found just once. Sample: CD4+ or CD8+ T cells sorted from blood, taken in a trial of the OX40 agonist ivuxolimab. Receptors originate from an adult with an advanced solid tumor such as melanoma, head and neck, liver or kidney cancer.

The chain combines TRBV7-2 with TRBJ1-1; TRBD1 might be the D (6 bases). This CDR3 region has 14 residues. The V end lost 4 bases, the J end lost 1 base, and 10 bases lay between the germline ends. Germline CDR1 is SGHTA and CDR2 is FQGNSA. The CDR3 reads CASSSGQANTEAFF. The CDR3 DNA reads as TGTGCCAGCAGCTCGGGACAAGCGAACACTGAAGCTTTCTTT.

V usage is TRBV7-3 and J usage is TRBJ2-1; possibly TRBD2 for D (6 bases). In germline, CDR1 is SGHTA, CDR2 FQGTGA. The germline V and J ends were trimmed by 8 bases and 2 bases, with 13 bases remaining between them. CDR3 size: 14 residues. In DNA form, the CDR3 reads TGTGCCAGCGCTCCGGGAGTGGCCTACAATGAGCAGTTCTTC. This sequence encodes CASAPGVAYNEQFF.

V usage is TRBV7-6 and J usage is TRBJ2-1, with TRBD2 matching over 10 bases. The V and J ends lost 3 bases and 6 bases, in that order; junction bases with no gene match: 11. The CDR3 loop spans 17 amino acids. Germline V CDR1 and CDR2: SGHVS, FNYEAQ. The CDR3, as DNA: TGTGCCAGCAGCTTGAAAGCGGGAGGGCCAGTCAGCAATGAGCAGTTCTTC. Amino acids: CASSLKAGGPVSNEQFF.

V is TRBV5-5 and J is TRBJ2-3; 7 bases map to TRBD2. The V gene end was trimmed by 6 bases and the J gene end by 5 bases; junction bases not matched to a gene: 12. This CDR3 is built from 15 residues. Germline loops: CDR1 SGHKS, CDR2 YYEKEE (reference sequence). The CDR3 loop is CASTLQSSGRDTQYF. For the CDR3, the DNA is TGTGCCAGCACCCTGCAGTCTAGCGGTCGAGATACGCAGTATTTT.

The chain has TRBV5-1 and TRBJ1-1; weak D call: TRBD1 (6 bases). The CDR3 totals 15 residues. Germline assignment: CDR1 SGHRS and CDR2 YFSETQ. V lost 3 bases and J lost 3, with 15 bases in between. The CDR3 region has the DNA TGCGCCAGCAGCTCAGGACAGCCGGGCGACACTGAAGCTTTCTTT. It specifies CASSSGQPGDTEAFF.

This chain joins TRBV7-2 and TRBJ1-5; weak D call: TRBD1 (5 bases). The CDR3 has 13 residues. The germline gives CDR1 SGHTA, CDR2 FQGNSA. Trimming cost V 5 bases and J 5 bases, with 10 bases left between them. The CDR3 here is CASSQRDDQPQHF. In DNA form, the CDR3 reads TGTGCCAGCAGCCAGAGGGACGATCAGCCCCAGCATTTT.

This clone occurred once. The gene calls are TRBV2 and TRBJ2-5, with D possibly being TRBD1 or TRBD2 (6 bases each). CDR3 size: 13 residues. CDR1 and CDR2 from the germline V gene are SNHLY and FYNNEI. Trimming shortened V by 10 bases and J by 5 bases, and 17 bases separated the two germline ends. CDR3 nucleotides: TGTGCCACCTGGGAAGGGGGGCGTGAGACCCAGTACTTC. Its translation: CATWEGGRETQYF.

This clone was observed a few times. This chain joins TRBV6-6 and TRBJ1-5; 8 positions agree with TRBD1. The J segment lost 7 bases and the V segment lost 10 bases, leaving 9 bases of the junction unmatched. Germline loops: CDR1 MNHNY, CDR2 SVGAGI (reference sequence). The CDR3 extends over 13 amino acids. DNA for the CDR3: TGTGCCACTGCAGGGGGCGCGGGACAGCCCCAGCATTTT. Protein: CATAGGAGQPQHF.